Presented here are 15 T cell receptor beta chains from one specimen sequenced in a study of shared clonotypes between healthy human individuals. The assay was immunoSEQ multiplex PCR, and TCRdb's table has in-frame clones only and misses some. The sample holds 330,000 or so clones, around 74% seen once. The source material was memory CD4+ T cells sorted from blood. Subset described: CD45RA-negative fraction. These receptors all come from a man in his thirties or forties in good health.

The chain carries TRBV13 and TRBJ2-3; 9 positions agree with TRBD1. The CDR3 is made up of 15 amino acids. Germline CDR1 is PRHDT and CDR2 is FYEKMQ (reference sequence). V was pared by 6 bases and J by 1 base, with 5 bases of the junction left unmatched. The CDR3 protein is CASSLRTGGTDTQYF. The CDR3 DNA follows: TGTGCCAGCAGTCTAAGGACAGGGGGCACAGATACGCAGTATTTT. The full variable domain, rest sourced from reference TRBV13 and TRBJ2-3, is AAGVIQSPRHLIKEKRETATLKCYPIPRHDTVYWYQQGPGQDPQFLISFYEKMQSDKGSIPDRFSAQQFSDYHSELNMSSLELGDSALYFCASSLRTGGTDTQYFGPGTRLTVL.

In this sample, this clone turned up once. This sequence joins TRBV7-2 and TRBJ2-1; 7 positions agree with TRBD2. V shed 4 bases and J 4 bases; nucleotides not matched to a gene: 1. CDR3 length: 13 amino acids. Germline CDR1 and CDR2: SGHTA and FQGNSA. The CDR3 here is CASSYSGYNEQFF. The CDR3 DNA reads TGTGCCAGCAGCTATAGCGGGTACAATGAGCAGTTCTTC.

The chain combines TRBV9 with TRBJ2-5, with D uncertain. The CDR3 runs 13 residues. Trimming cost V 2 bases and J 3 bases, with 8 bases left between them. Germline CDR1 reads SGDLS; CDR2 reads YYNGEE. CDR3 nucleotide sequence: TGTGCCAGCAGCGTGAGGACGAAAGAGACCCAGTACTTC. Translating it yields CASSVRTKETQYF. Variable domain in full (rest from reference TRBV9 and TRBJ2-5): DSGVTQTPKHLITATGQRVTLRCSPRSGDLSVYWYQQSLDQGLQFLIQYYNGEERAKGNILERFSAQQFPDLHSELNLSSLELGDSALYFCASSVRTKETQYFGPGTRLLVL.

The chain recombines TRBV7-8 with TRBJ2-7; no clear D gene. Germline-derived CDR1 and CDR2 are SGHVS and FQNEAQ. This CDR3 comprises 15 residues. Trimming left V 6 bases short and J 1 base short, with 16 bases between. CDR3 coding DNA: TGTGCCAGCAGTTTAAATAAGGGCCTGTCCTACGAGCAGTACTTC. Its protein is CASSLNKGLSYEQYF.

The chain combines TRBV15 with TRBJ2-1; tentatively, D is TRBD1 or TRBD2 (6 bases each). The germline gives CDR1 LNHNV, CDR2 YYDKDF (reference sequence). V lost 5 bases and J 14 bases, leaving 22 bases between the germline ends. There are 14 residues in the CDR3. CDR3 sequence reads: CATSGGGSRLTEFF. The DNA of the CDR3 is TGTGCCACCAGCGGAGGGGGGTCTAGACTTACGGAGTTCTTC.

The V call is TRBV15, the J call TRBJ1-2; a weak D match, TRBD1 (6 bases). Trimming removed 4 bases at V and 3 bases at J, with 15 bases between. The CDR3 consists of 15 residues. Germline assignment: CDR1 LNHNV and CDR2 YYDKDF (reference sequence). In DNA form, the CDR3 reads TGTGCCACCAGCACAAAAAACAGGGTTGACTATGGCTACACCTTC. Residues: CATSTKNRVDYGYTF.

The chain combines TRBV5-1 with TRBJ2-1, with 12 bases that match TRBD2. Germline CDR1 is SGHRS and CDR2 is YFSETQ. V was clipped by 4 bases and J by 1 base; unmatched bases: 12. The CDR3 extends over 19 amino acids. The CDR3 region is CASSVTRPGTSGSYNEQFF. The DNA of the CDR3 is TGCGCCAGCAGCGTGACCCGACCCGGGACTAGCGGGTCCTACAATGAGCAGTTCTTC.

About this clone: The same CDR3 arises from other DNA sequences in this sample as well. The J gene is TRBJ2-2, the V gene TRBV28, with D hard to call. Germline V CDR1 and CDR2: MDHEN, SYDVKM. The V end was cut by 6 bases, the J end by 2 bases, with 7 bases between. The CDR3 is 13 residues long. CDR3 nucleotide sequence: TGTGCCAGCAGCCTCCGAAACACCGGGGAGCTGTTTTTT. Its translation is CASSLRNTGELFF.

The CDR3 nucleotides are TGCGCCAGCAGCCAAGACGCCTTAGGAGGACTTCTTACAGAGCAGTACTTC. Its translation: CASSQDALGGLLTEQYF. The chain has TRBV4-3 and TRBJ2-7; D may be TRBD2 (5 bases). Germline V gene data show CDR1 as LGHNA and CDR2 as YSLEER. The V end lost 0 bases, the J end lost 7 bases, and 22 bases lay between the germline ends. The CDR3 contains 17 residues.

Of note for this clone: A far larger clone is just one base off, so this is likely a read error. The CDR3 loop reads CAWSRDSGNNRPQHF. CDR3 DNA: TGTGCCTGGAGTAGGGACAGCGGGAACAATCGGCCCCAGCATTTT. This sequence joins TRBV30 and TRBJ1-5; 7 positions agree with TRBD1. Looked up from germline, CDR1 is GTSNPN and CDR2 is SVGIG (reference sequence). The CDR3 has 15 residues.

The rearrangement joins TRBV6-5 to TRBJ1-5; D uncertain. Germline values: CDR1 MNHEY, CDR2 SVGAGI. V was clipped by 2 bases and J by 5 bases, with 13 bases between them. The CDR3 spans 15 residues. CDR3 nucleotides: TGTGCCAGCAGTTACAAGGGTAGCGAGGATCAGCCCCAGCATTTT. Its translation is CASSYKGSEDQPQHF.

The genes are TRBV19 and TRBJ1-5, with D possibly matching TRBD1 (6 bases). The CDR3 covers 15 residues. Trimming pared 9 bases from V and 0 bases from J, leaving 15 bases between. The germline gives CDR1 LNHDA, CDR2 SQIVND (reference sequence). The DNA of the CDR3 is TGTGCCAGGGAGGGCAGGGGCCATAGCAATCAGCCCCAGCATTTT. Encoded protein: CAREGRGHSNQPQHF. Drawing the rest from reference TRBV19 and TRBJ1-5, the complete variable domain is DGGITQSPKYLFRKEGQNVTLSCEQNLNHDAMYWYRQDPGQGLRLIYYSQIVNDFQKGDIAEGYSVSREKKESFPLTVTSAQKNPTAFYLCAREGRGHSNQPQHFGDGTRLSIL.

In DNA, the CDR3 is TGTGCCAGCAGCTTAGACAGGGGGAGAATCCAAGAGACCCAGTACTTC. This translates into CASSLDRGRIQETQYF. This sequence joins TRBV7-6 and TRBJ2-5; 8 nucleotides align to TRBD1. J gave up 1 base and V 1 base, and 5 bases lay outside the gene matches. Germline assignment: CDR1 SGHVS and CDR2 FNYEAQ. The CDR3 contains 16 residues.

The chain couples TRBV7-9 to TRBJ2-2; D ambiguous. Germline assignment: CDR1 SEHNR and CDR2 FQNEAQ (reference sequence). V lost 9 bases to trimming and J lost 6 bases, with 17 bases between them. This CDR3 is 14 amino acids long. CDR3 DNA sequence: TGTGCCAGTGGAACCCCAGGAAGCGCCGGGGAGCTGTTTTTT. It specifies CASGTPGSAGELFF.

This clone showed up just once. The chain joins TRBV6-1 to TRBJ2-6; the match to TRBD1 covers 8 bases. The CDR3 loop spans 16 amino acids. J gave up 2 bases and V 3 bases, and 3 bases lay outside the gene matches. In germline, CDR1 is MNHNS, CDR2 SASEGT. CDR3 in DNA: TGTGCCAGCAGTGACCAACAGGGGGCTGGGGCCAACGTCCTGACTTTC. Translated: CASSDQQGAGANVLTF.